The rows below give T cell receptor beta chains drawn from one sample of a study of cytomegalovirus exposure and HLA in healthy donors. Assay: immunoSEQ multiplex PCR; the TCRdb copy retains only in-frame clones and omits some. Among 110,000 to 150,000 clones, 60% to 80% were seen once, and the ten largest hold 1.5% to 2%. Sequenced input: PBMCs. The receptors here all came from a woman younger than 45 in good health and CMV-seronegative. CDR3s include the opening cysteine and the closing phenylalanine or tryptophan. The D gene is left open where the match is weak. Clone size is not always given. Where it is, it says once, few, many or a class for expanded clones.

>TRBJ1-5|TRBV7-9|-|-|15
TGTGCCAGCAGCTTTAGCGAGGGAAGCGATCAGCCCCAGCATTTT
CASSFSEGSDQPQHF
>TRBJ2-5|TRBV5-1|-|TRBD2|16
TGCGCCAGCAGCTTGAGCGGGGGTAACCCTCAAGAGACCCAGTACTTC
CASSLSGGNPQETQYF
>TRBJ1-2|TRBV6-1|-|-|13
TGTGCCAGCAGCCGGGGAAATAACTATGGCTACACCTTC
CASSRGNNYGYTF
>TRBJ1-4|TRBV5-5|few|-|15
TGTGCCAGCAGCCCCTGGGAGGGGACTAATGAAAAACTGTTTTTT
CASSPWEGTNEKLFF
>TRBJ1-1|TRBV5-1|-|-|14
TGCGCCAGCAGCTTGGGGGGCCTGGGCACTGAAGCTTTCTTT
CASSLGGLGTEAFF
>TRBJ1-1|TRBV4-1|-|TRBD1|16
TGCGCCAGCAGCCAACCGACAGGGAGGCCTGGCACTGAAGCTTTCTTT
CASSQPTGRPGTEAFF
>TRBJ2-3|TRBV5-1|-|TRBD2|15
TGCGCCAGCAGAGTTGCGGGGGTCACCACAGATACGCAGTATTTT
CASRVAGVTTDTQYF
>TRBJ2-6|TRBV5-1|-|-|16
TGCGCCAGCAGATTTAGTGACAGCTCTGGGGCCAACGTCCTGACTTTC
CASRFSDSSGANVLTF
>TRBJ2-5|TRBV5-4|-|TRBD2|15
TGTGCCAGCAGCGCCGGGACTAGCGGGAAAGAGACCCAGTACTTC
CASSAGTSGKETQYF
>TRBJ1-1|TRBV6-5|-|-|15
TGTGCCAGCAGTCAGTCCGCAGTAGCGAACACTGAAGCTTTCTTT
CASSQSAVANTEAFF
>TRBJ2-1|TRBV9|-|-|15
TGTGCCAGCACCCGCCAGGGGACAAGTTTCAATGAGCAGTTCTTC
CASTRQGTSFNEQFF
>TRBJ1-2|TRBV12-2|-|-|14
TGTGCAAGTCGCCGGGGACAGGTTGACTATGGCTACACCTTC
CASRRGQVDYGYTF
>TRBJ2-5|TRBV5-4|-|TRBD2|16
TGTGCCAGCAGCTCCCGGGGGCGGGGGGGCTCAGAGACCCAGTACTTC
CASSSRGRGGSETQYF
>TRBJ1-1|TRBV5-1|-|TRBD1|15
TGCGCCAGCAGCCTGACAGGGGGCGTGAACACTGAAGCTTTCTTT
CASSLTGGVNTEAFF
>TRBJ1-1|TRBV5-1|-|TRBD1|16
TGCGCCAGCAGCTTGAGTGAGGGGGCGCCGAACACTGAAGCTCTCTTT
CASSLSEGAPNTEALF
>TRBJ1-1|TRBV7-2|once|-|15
TGTGCCAGCAGCTTAGGTGGCACCTTGAACACTGAAGCTTTCTTT
CASSLGGTLNTEAFF
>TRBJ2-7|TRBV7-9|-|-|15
TGTGCCAGCAGCTTGGAGCCAGTAGGGAGGTACGAGCAGTACTTC
CASSLEPVGRYEQYF
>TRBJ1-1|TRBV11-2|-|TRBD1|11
TGTGCCACCTCAACAGGGGCTGAAGCTTTCTTT
CATSTGAEAFF
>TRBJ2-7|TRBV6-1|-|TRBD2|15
TGTGCCAGCAGTACAGGACTAGCGGGGGACTACGAGCAGTACTTC
CASSTGLAGDYEQYF
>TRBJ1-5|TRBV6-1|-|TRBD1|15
TGTGCCAGCAGTGAAGTTCGACAGGGAGCTCAGCCCCAGCATTTT
CASSEVRQGAQPQHF
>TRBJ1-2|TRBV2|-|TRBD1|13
TGTGCCAGCAGGGGGGACAGGGTCTATGGCTACACCTTC
CASRGDRVYGYTF
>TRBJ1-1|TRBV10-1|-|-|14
TGCGCCAGCAGTGAGCTCCGGACGCAGGGTGAAGCTTTCTTT
CASSELRTQGEAFF
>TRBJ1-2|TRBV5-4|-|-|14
TGTGCCAGCAGCCAGCCACCCGGGGGGTATGGCTACACCTTC
CASSQPPGGYGYTF
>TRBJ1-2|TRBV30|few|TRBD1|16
TGTGCCTGGGTTTATGGACAGGGGGCTGCTAACTATGGCTACACCTTC
CAWVYGQGAANYGYTF
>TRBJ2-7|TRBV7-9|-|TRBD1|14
TGTGCCAGCAGCCGGACAGGGAGAACCTACGAGCAGTACTTC
CASSRTGRTYEQYF
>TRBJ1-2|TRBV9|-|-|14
TGTGCCAGCAGCGAGAGGGGGAAACACTATGGCTACACCTTC
CASSERGKHYGYTF
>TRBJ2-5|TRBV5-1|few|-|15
TGCGCCAGCAGCTTGAATACGCCCGGGGAAGAGACCCAGTACTTC
CASSLNTPGEETQYF
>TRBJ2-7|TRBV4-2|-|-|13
TGTGCCAGCAGCCAGGGGACAACATACGAGCAGTACTTC
CASSQGTTYEQYF
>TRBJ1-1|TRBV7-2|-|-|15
TGTGCCAGCAGCTGGGAACAGGTCACGAACACTGAAGCTTTCTTT
CASSWEQVTNTEAFF
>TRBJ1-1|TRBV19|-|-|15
TGTGCCAGTGGAGGGAGGGGGGTCGGTGACACTGAAGCTTTCTTT
CASGGRGVGDTEAFF
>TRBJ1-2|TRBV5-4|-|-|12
TGTGCCAGCAGCTGGGCGAGGGATGGCTACACCTTC
CASSWARDGYTF
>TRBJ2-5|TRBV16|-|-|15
TGTGCCAGCAGCCCAGGATTCCGGGGGAAGGAGACCCAGTACTTC
CASSPGFRGKETQYF
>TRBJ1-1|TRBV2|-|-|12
TGTGCCAGCAGTGGAACAGGAACTGAAGCTTTCTTT
CASSGTGTEAFF
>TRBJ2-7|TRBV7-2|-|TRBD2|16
TGTGCCAGCAGCTTCCCTGGCGGGGGAAGCTCCTACGAGCAGTACTTC
CASSFPGGGSSYEQYF
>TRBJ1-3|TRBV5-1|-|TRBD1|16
TGCGCCAGCAGCTTGGTAGACAGGGCCTCTGGAAACACCATATATTTT
CASSLVDRASGNTIYF
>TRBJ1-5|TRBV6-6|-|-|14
TGTGCCAGCAGTTACGTGTCAGGGGAACAGCCCCAGCATTTT
CASSYVSGEQPQHF